The entry that follows covers one T cell receptor (beta chain) sequence. The antigen remains unidentified. TCRdb reprocessed the reads via MiXCR and lists one record per CDR3 protein. The repertoire consists of 70,000 or so distinct CDR3 sequences, with 25% to 30% occurring once and the leading ten covering 59%. The data were obtained in a study of T cell repertoires in cytomegalovirus infection. Study at large: The authors relied on CMV epitopes, both recently identified HLA-C-restricted and well-studied HLA-B-restricted. Matching HLA type and CMV infection were both indicated by public TCR beta signatures.

This CDR3 contains 15 residues. The V and J ends lost 5 bases and 2 bases, in that order; junction bases with no gene match: 3. Germline loops: CDR1 SGHVS, CDR2 FNYEAQ. The sequenced sample was CD8+ T cells from cultured PBMCs, obtained from culture after CMV antigen stimulation. The TCR was taken from a human donor in good health (CMV status not recorded). Some clones in this sample may be carry-over from other donors' samples. The chain carries TRBV7-6 and TRBJ2-7, with TRBD2 identical over 13 bases. The CDR3 nucleotides read TGTGCCAGCAGCAGGACTAGCGGGAGACCCTACGAGCAGTACTTC. It specifies CASSRTSGRPYEQYF.